This TCR beta chain is from a study of CD8 T cells in ankylosing spondylitis. This clonotype was seen at least ten times. Its antigen remains unidentified. Trimming cost V 4 bases and J 14 bases, with 15 bases left between them. Germline-derived CDR1 and CDR2 are SGHRS and YFSETQ. The CDR3 contains 11 residues. Study-level results: Peripheral blood held disease-linked clones only at relatively low frequency, and these were CD8+. From matched ankylosing spondylitis synovial fluid, disease-linked clones were reportedly recovered at significantly enriched levels.

It was by quantitative 5'-RACE with molecular barcodes that TCR beta libraries were made. TCRdb passed the 5' RACE reads through MiXCR, listing each CDR3 protein once. The data contain fewer than 250,000 distinct CDR3 sequences, around 25% of them seen just once; the ten biggest clones take up more than 6.5%. The TCR sequence derives from a male donor with ankylosing spondylitis or in good health (not recorded which). Material: blood, either unsorted or a sorted T cell fraction (not recorded which). The genes are TRBV5-1 and TRBJ1-2; D gene unclear. The CDR3 here is CASSHDGLRTF. In DNA, the CDR3 is TGCGCCAGCAGCCACGACGGGTTAAGGACCTTC.